This T cell receptor beta chain was sequenced during a study of radiotherapy plus CTLA-4 blockade in lung cancer. Overall study results and limits: Blood-borne expansion of tumor-derived TCR clones followed radiotherapy plus ipilimumab.

Clones were read by immunoSEQ multiplex PCR, and TCRdb kept only the in-frame ones, dropping some. The data contain 52,000 or so clones, around 85% of them singletons. Germline CDR1 MNHNS, CDR2 SASEGT. The CDR3 totals 15 residues. V lost 6 bases and J lost 7; bases outside the gene matches: 7. A word on this clone: Antigen specificity is unknown.

The sample was peripheral blood, taken from a patient treated with radiotherapy plus ipilimumab. This sequence joins TRBV6-1 and TRBJ1-6; TRBD1 aligns across 9 bases. The source is a human donor with non-small cell lung cancer who had a partial response to radiotherapy plus ipilimumab. CDR3 sequence (DNA): TGTGCCAGCAGCCTAGGGACAGGGAGAAATTCACCCCTCCACTTT. Translation: CASSLGTGRNSPLHF.